These 16 T cell receptor beta chains originate from one sample sequenced in a study of response to subunit inactivated influenza vaccine. MiXCR was run by TCRdb on the RT-PCR reads, yielding one entry per CDR3 protein. The repertoire holds under 750,000 distinct CDR3 sequences, over 9.5% seen once, with about 10% in the top ten. The sample in question was PBMCs from blood, obtained on the day of vaccination. Every receptor here comes from a man aged 50-60 years who received an inactivated influenza vaccine.

Many counts were recorded for this clonotype. This chain links TRBV11-1 with TRBJ2-2; D unresolved. The V gene lost 4 bases and the J gene lost 2 bases, with 11 bases spanning the gap. This CDR3 comprises 15 residues. CDR1 is SGHAT and CDR2 is FQDESV in the germline V gene (reference sequence). CDR3 DNA: TGTGCCAGCAGCTCCACGACTGTTAACACCGGGGAGCTGTTTTTT. Its protein is CASSSTTVNTGELFF.

V gene TRBV9 combines with J gene TRBJ2-3; D ambiguous. V lost 0 bases and J 4 bases, leaving 6 bases between the germline ends. The CDR3 sequence is 13 residues long. Germline CDR1 reads SGDLS; CDR2 reads YYNGEE. The CDR3 DNA reads TGTGCCAGCAGCGTAGGAAGCGCAGATACGCAGTATTTT. This codes for CASSVGSADTQYF.

A few counts support this clonotype. The V and J genes are TRBV7-2 and TRBJ2-1; tentatively, D is TRBD2 (5 bases). Germline loops: CDR1 SGHTA, CDR2 FQGNSA. This CDR3 has 12 residues. V shed 5 bases and J shed 15 bases, with 17 bases lying between them. CDR3: CASSPSRVSVFF. The CDR3 nucleotides are TGTGCCAGCAGCCCTAGCCGGGTCTCGGTGTTCTTC.

The sample holds a few counts of this clonotype. The gene calls are TRBV10-3 and TRBJ2-5, with a possible D match to TRBD1 (5 bases). The CDR3 totals 16 residues. Germline loops: CDR1 ENHRY, CDR2 SYGVKD. Trimming took off 2 bases at V and 5 bases at J, with 18 bases between the two ends. The CDR3 nucleotides read TGTGCCATCAGTGAGCGGCCAGGGTTTACCGGGGAGACCCAGTACTTC. Residues: CAISERPGFTGETQYF.

This clonotype was counted at least ten times. In nucleotides, the CDR3 is TGCGCCAGCAGCCAAGGAGAGGGGATGGACGAGCAGTACTTC. This gives the protein CASSQGEGMDEQYF. V is TRBV4-1 and J is TRBJ2-7; D may correspond to TRBD1 or TRBD2 (5 bases each). The V gene lost 1 base and the J gene lost 5 bases, with 12 bases spanning the gap. CDR1 is MGHRA and CDR2 is YSYEKL in the germline V gene. The CDR3 totals 14 residues.

This clonotype was seen repeatedly, ten times or more. This rearrangement joins TRBV5-1 to TRBJ2-3; 7 bases match TRBD1. The V and J ends lost 1 base and 4 bases, in that order; junction bases with no gene match: 0. This CDR3 spans 13 amino acids. CDR1 is SGHRS and CDR2 is YFSETQ in the germline V gene. CDR3 DNA sequence: TGCGCCAGCAGCTTGCAGGGGGCAGATACGCAGTATTTT. This gives the protein CASSLQGADTQYF. The entire variable domain, with the rest obtained from reference TRBV5-1 and TRBJ2-3, is as follows: KAGVTQTPRYLIKTRGQQVTLSCSPISGHRSVSWYQQTPGQGLQFLFEYFSETQRNKGNFPGRFSGRQFSNSRSEMNVSTLELGDSALYLCASSLQGADTQYFGPGTRLTVL.

This clonotype was seen a handful of times. V and J are TRBV20-1 and TRBJ1-2; D perhaps matches TRBD1 (5 bases). This CDR3 has 16 residues. With 1 base removed from V and 4 bases from J, the gap between germline ends came to 19 bases. CDR1 and CDR2 from the germline V gene are DFQATT and SNEGSKA (reference sequence). The DNA of the CDR3 is TGCAGTGCTAGAGGGGGAAAAGGGGCGGGGAGCTATGGCTACACCTTC. Residues: CSARGGKGAGSYGYTF.

The genes are TRBV7-6 and TRBJ2-3; no clear D gene. The CDR3 extends over 13 amino acids. Germline CDR1 reads SGHVS; CDR2 reads FNYEAQ. V was shortened by 4 bases and J by 2 bases, with 7 bases between the two germline ends. The CDR3 region is CASSWRPTDTQYF. CDR3 nucleotides: TGTGCCAGCAGCTGGCGACCCACAGATACGCAGTATTTT.

J is TRBJ2-1 and V is TRBV5-1; possibly TRBD1 for D (6 bases). The CDR3 is 13 residues long. Germline CDR1 reads SGHRS; CDR2 reads YFSETQ. V lost 3 bases to trimming and J lost 10 bases, with 14 bases between them. CDR3 sequence (DNA): TGCGCCAGCAGCTCAGGACTCGGACAGGAGCAGTTCTTC. Translated, it gives CASSSGLGQEQFF.

This clonotype was picked up one time. The chain joins TRBV18 to TRBJ2-1, with 7 positions matching TRBD1. V shed 4 bases and J 3 bases; nucleotides not matched to a gene: 6. Germline V CDR1 and CDR2: KGHSH, LQKENI. CDR3 length: 15 residues. The CDR3 here is CASSLTGTDYNEQFF. The CDR3 nucleotides are TGTGCCAGCTCACTAACCGGGACAGACTACAATGAGCAGTTCTTC.

This clonotype was found many times. The gene calls are TRBV7-2 and TRBJ1-4, with D perhaps matching TRBD1 (5 bases). The germline V and J ends were trimmed by 0 bases and 2 bases, with 7 bases remaining between them. CDR3 length: 15 residues. Germline loops: CDR1 SGHTA, CDR2 FQGNSA. For the CDR3, the DNA is TGTGCCAGCAGCTTAGCGGGGACTACTAATGAAAAACTGTTTTTT. This translates into CASSLAGTTNEKLFF.

The chain is built from TRBV5-6 and TRBJ2-6; 8 bases match TRBD1. In germline, CDR1 is SGHDT, CDR2 YYEEEE. The V and J ends lost 9 bases and 0 bases, in that order; junction bases with no gene match: 11. This CDR3 has 17 amino acids. The CDR3 nucleotides read TGTGCCACCTCTACCGGGACAGGTTTCTCTGGGGCCAACGTCCTGACTTTC. Translating it yields CATSTGTGFSGANVLTF.

This clonotype came up a few times. The chain carries TRBV7-2 and TRBJ2-1; 7 bases are shared with TRBD2. The trim removed 0 bases at V and 7 bases at J, leaving 9 bases unmatched. The CDR3 runs to 16 residues. The V gene's germline CDR1 is SGHTA and CDR2 FQGNSA. The CDR3 region is CASSLAFERGRNEQFF. CDR3 bases: TGTGCCAGCAGCTTAGCGTTCGAGCGGGGACGGAATGAGCAGTTCTTC.

V usage is TRBV20-1 and J usage is TRBJ2-5; 9 nucleotides agree with TRBD2. V shed 3 bases, J shed 4 bases, and the junction held 6 bases outside the gene matches. The CDR3 length is 14 residues. Germline V gives CDR1 DFQATT, CDR2 SNEGSKA (reference sequence). The CDR3 bases are TGCAGTGCTAGGGAAGCGGGAGGTCGAGAGACCCAGTACTTC. This encodes CSAREAGGRETQYF.

This clonotype was observed a few times. The J gene is TRBJ1-6, the V gene TRBV2; a possible D gene is TRBD1 (5 bases). Germline CDR1 and CDR2: SNHLY and FYNNEI. The CDR3 has 14 residues. V lost 7 bases and J 7 bases, leaving 14 bases between the germline ends. CDR3 residues: CASKQGVTNSPLHF. CDR3 nucleotides: TGTGCCAGCAAGCAGGGCGTTACAAATTCACCCCTCCACTTT.

This clonotype has more than one count but fewer than ten. The chain carries TRBV5-1 and TRBJ2-5; possibly TRBD2 for D (5 bases). This CDR3 has 15 residues. Trimming removed 1 base at V and 2 bases at J, with 12 bases between. The germline V gene has CDR1 SGHRS and CDR2 YFSETQ. CDR3 coding DNA: TGCGCCAGCAGCTTGAGAGGGCCAGTACAAGAGACCCAGTACTTC. It specifies CASSLRGPVQETQYF.